These 28 T cell receptor beta chains were sequenced from one sample in a study of cytomegalovirus exposure and HLA in healthy donors. It was with 60 Vbeta and 13 Jbeta primers that the PCR ran. Only in-frame clones appear in the TCRdb table, and some are missing; sequencing was by immunoSEQ multiplex PCR. The sample has some 89,000 clones; about 78% are singletons. Source material: PBMCs. These receptor sequences come from a woman aged 35 to 49 in good health and CMV-seropositive.

As DNA, the CDR3 is TGTGCCAGCAGTTACACAGGACTAGCGGCTTCCTACGAGCAGTACTTC. The encoded protein is CASSYTGLAASYEQYF. The chain uses TRBV6-5 and TRBJ2-7; 10 nucleotides match TRBD2. Trimming at V came to 2 bases and at J to 1 base, leaving 5 bases not matched to a gene. The germline CDR1 and CDR2 sequences are MNHEY and SVGAGI. This CDR3 is 16 amino acids long.

The rearrangement links TRBV4-1 to TRBJ2-2; 8 bases fit TRBD2. Germline V gene data show CDR1 as MGHRA and CDR2 as YSYEKL. The CDR3 is 14 amino acids. Trimming took 6 bases from V and 6 from J; bases not matched to a gene: 6. The CDR3 sequence: CASSTGLEAGELFF. CDR3 sequence (DNA): TGCGCCAGCAGTACGGGACTAGAGGCCGGGGAGCTGTTTTTT.

The chain recombines TRBV6-1 with TRBJ1-1; D possibly corresponds to TRBD1 (5 bases). Germline CDR1 MNHNS, CDR2 SASEGT. Trimming took off 3 bases at V and 0 bases at J, with 17 bases between the two ends. The CDR3 covers 17 residues. The CDR3 reads CASSDRYNRLMNTEAFF. CDR3 nucleotide sequence: TGTGCCAGCAGTGATCGATATAACAGGCTGATGAACACTGAAGCTTTCTTT.

V gene TRBV6-6 combines with J gene TRBJ2-1; TRBD1 matches 7 bases. Germline CDR1 MNHNY, CDR2 SVGAGI (reference sequence). The CDR3 covers 15 residues. The V gene end was trimmed by 6 bases and the J gene end by 6 bases; junction bases not matched to a gene: 11. The DNA for the CDR3 is TGTGCCAGCAGCGACAGAAGACAGGGACGCAATGAGCAGTTCTTC. This codes for CASSDRRQGRNEQFF.

This clone occurred once. The CDR3 sequence is CASGLTDRDHEQYF. The CDR3 region has the DNA TGTGCCAGCGGACTAACGGACAGGGACCACGAGCAGTACTTC. The chain employs TRBV9 and TRBJ2-7; 8 positions match TRBD1. V was clipped by 7 bases and J by 5 bases; unmatched bases: 11. The CDR3 totals 14 residues. The V gene's germline CDR1 is SGDLS and CDR2 YYNGEE.

The gene calls are TRBV21-1 and TRBJ2-2; TRBD2 reflects the table's D call only, with no check against the DNA. TRBV21-1 is a known pseudogene. This CDR3 contains 18 residues. The CDR3 loop reads CASSKAGGAGVGTGELFF. The CDR3 DNA reads as TGTGCCAGCAGCAAAGCAGGGGGGGCGGGAGTGGGAACCGGGGAGCTGTTTTTT.

The chain carries TRBV2 and TRBJ1-2; D unclear. Germline V gene sequence: CDR1 SNHLY, CDR2 FYNNEI. This CDR3 spans 15 amino acids. The V end was cut by 5 bases, the J end by 3 bases, with 16 bases between. This chain's CDR3 is CASSPTPSGYYGYTF. CDR3 DNA: TGTGCCAGCAGTCCAACCCCGTCAGGTTACTATGGCTACACCTTC.

V usage is TRBV5-1 and J usage is TRBJ2-3, with D maybe TRBD1 (5 bases). The CDR3 consists of 15 residues. The germline V and J ends were trimmed by 0 bases and 2 bases, with 10 bases remaining between them. CDR1 SGHRS and CDR2 YFSETQ come from the germline V gene. CDR3 bases: TGCGCCAGCAGCTTGGGGGGCCAACCCACAGATACGCAGTATTTT. Its protein is CASSLGGQPTDTQYF.

This clone was observed a handful of times. The chain combines TRBV11-3 with TRBJ2-7; no definite D call. The CDR3 totals 15 residues. V was trimmed by 6 bases and J by 0 bases, leaving 15 bases between them. Germline lookup yields CDR1 SGHNT and CDR2 YENEEA. CDR3 in DNA: TGTGCCAGCAGTTCTCAAGGAGTTCCCTCCTACGAGCAGTACTTC. Encoded protein: CASSSQGVPSYEQYF.

This clone was detected once. This rearrangement joins TRBV6-5 to TRBJ2-6, with 9 positions matching TRBD1. Germline CDR1 reads MNHEY; CDR2 reads SVGAGI. The CDR3 runs to 12 residues. Unmatched junction bases numbered 2, after V lost 4 bases and J lost 13 bases. CDR3 in amino acids: CASSSTGGVLTF. CDR3 coding DNA: TGTGCCAGCAGTTCGACAGGGGGGGTCCTGACTTTC.

In regard to this clone: An end of the junction differs from the germline gene, which may be a read error. This chain joins TRBV7-7 and TRBJ2-2; D remains ambiguous. The CDR3 is 16 amino acids. The germline V gene has CDR1 SSHAT and CDR2 FNYEAQ (reference sequence). CDR3: CASSPSPSADTGELFF. In nucleotides, the CDR3 is TGTGCTAGCAGCCCTTCTCCTTCGGCGGACACCGGGGAGCTGTTTTTT.

The chain joins TRBV27 to TRBJ2-1; 7 nucleotides agree with TRBD1. Per the germline V gene, CDR1 is MNHEY and CDR2 is SMNVEV (reference sequence). CDR3 length: 15 amino acids. Trimming took 3 bases from V and 6 from J; bases not matched to a gene: 8. The CDR3 DNA sequence: TGTGCCAGCAGTTTTGGGGTGGGACAGTTCAATGAGCAGTTCTTC. It yields the protein CASSFGVGQFNEQFF.

This clone was seen more than once but under ten times. As DNA, the CDR3 is TGCGCCAGCAGCTTGGGGTCACAGGGGTATGAAAAACTGTTTTTT. Amino acids: CASSLGSQGYEKLFF. The gene calls are TRBV5-1 and TRBJ1-4; 7 nucleotides match TRBD1. Looked up from germline, CDR1 is SGHRS and CDR2 is YFSETQ. J was trimmed by 6 bases and V by 0 bases; bases with no gene match: 5. This CDR3 comprises 15 residues. The whole variable domain, remainder taken from reference TRBV5-1 and TRBJ1-4, is KAGVTQTPRYLIKTRGQQVTLSCSPISGHRSVSWYQQTPGQGLQFLFEYFSETQRNKGNFPGRFSGRQFSNSRSEMNVSTLELGDSALYLCASSLGSQGYEKLFFGSGTQLSVL.

The gene calls are TRBV5-6 and TRBJ1-5; 8 nucleotides agree with TRBD1. CDR3 length: 16 residues. Trimming at V came to 4 bases and at J to 0 bases, leaving 6 bases not matched to a gene. Germline V gene data show CDR1 as SGHDT and CDR2 as YYEEEE. This chain's CDR3 is CASSSGTGDSNQPQHF. The CDR3 DNA reads as TGTGCCAGCAGCAGTGGGACAGGAGATAGCAATCAGCCCCAGCATTTT.

The chain links TRBV13 to TRBJ2-2, with 11 bases that match TRBD2. Trimming cost V 1 base and J 6 bases; bases outside gene matches: 7. This CDR3 has 17 amino acids. Germline V lookup: CDR1 PRHDT, CDR2 FYEKMQ (reference sequence). CDR3 in amino acids: CASSLATSGIIAGELFF. In DNA form, the CDR3 reads TGTGCCAGCAGCTTAGCGACTAGCGGGATTATTGCCGGGGAGCTGTTTTTT.

This chain joins TRBV4-1 and TRBJ1-4; 7 bases agree with TRBD1. The CDR3 covers 15 residues. V was clipped by 2 bases and J by 5 bases; unmatched bases: 5. The germline CDR1 and CDR2 sequences are MGHRA and YSYEKL. CDR3 residues: CASSQIRDRNEKLFF. The CDR3 nucleotides are TGCGCCAGCAGCCAAATCCGGGACAGAAATGAAAAACTGTTTTTT.

V usage is TRBV2 and J usage is TRBJ2-3; D may be TRBD2 (6 bases). The germline V gene has CDR1 SNHLY and CDR2 FYNNEI. This CDR3 region has 12 residues. V was shortened by 3 bases and J by 5 bases, with 6 bases between the two germline ends. The CDR3 here is CASSEGGDTQYF. The CDR3 region has the DNA TGTGCCAGCAGTGAGGGAGGAGATACGCAGTATTTT.

This chain joins TRBV10-3 and TRBJ2-7; the match to TRBD2 covers 9 bases. The J segment lost 5 bases and the V segment lost 6 bases, leaving 8 bases of the junction unmatched. The CDR3 contains 14 residues. From germline, CDR1 is ENHRY and CDR2 SYGVKD. The CDR3 loop reads CAIRPGTSSDEQYF. The CDR3 DNA follows: TGTGCCATCAGGCCCGGGACTAGCTCTGACGAGCAGTACTTC.

This rearrangement joins TRBV11-3 to TRBJ1-1, with unresolved D. This CDR3 is 13 amino acids long. Germline V gene sequence: CDR1 SGHNT, CDR2 YENEEA. The ends were cut back, 5 bases at V and 1 base at J, with 8 bases in the middle. CDR3 sequence (DNA): TGTGCCAGCAGCACCCACAGGAACACTGAAGCTTTCTTT. Translating it yields CASSTHRNTEAFF.

The V call is TRBV9, the J call TRBJ2-5; tentative D call: TRBD1 (5 bases). The CDR3 is 15 amino acids. CDR1 is SGDLS and CDR2 is YYNGEE in the germline V gene. Trimming took off 0 bases at V and 7 bases at J, with 16 bases between the two ends. CDR3 residues: CASSVDLGAGGTQYF. CDR3 DNA: TGTGCCAGCAGCGTAGATCTAGGGGCAGGTGGGACCCAGTACTTC.

The CDR3 DNA reads as TGTGCCAGCAGTGAAGGTGGGGCTAGCGGGAGGAGGGGTGAGCAGTTCTTC. Protein product: CASSEGGASGRRGEQFF. V and J are TRBV2 and TRBJ2-1; 11 bases align to TRBD2. CDR1 is SNHLY and CDR2 is FYNNEI in the germline V gene. After removal of 1 base from V and 9 bases from J, the junction contained 11 bases not matched to a gene. The CDR3 has 17 residues.

The gene calls are TRBV27 and TRBJ1-1; D is perhaps TRBD1 (6 bases). CDR1 and CDR2 from the germline V gene are MNHEY and SMNVEV (reference sequence). The CDR3 runs to 14 residues. V was pared by 0 bases and J by 2 bases, with 7 bases between. This CDR3 reads CASSLSGGNTEAFF. The DNA for the CDR3 is TGTGCCAGCAGTTTATCTGGGGGCAACACTGAAGCTTTCTTT.

The J gene is TRBJ2-2, the V gene TRBV10-3, with D perhaps matching TRBD1 (5 bases). The germline gives CDR1 ENHRY, CDR2 SYGVKD. With 0 bases removed from V and 2 bases from J, the gap between germline ends came to 10 bases. CDR3 length: 16 residues. DNA of the CDR3: TGTGCCATCAGTGAGTCGTACAGGAGAAACACCGGGGAGCTGTTTTTT. Protein sequence: CAISESYRRNTGELFF.

The gene calls are TRBV13 and TRBJ2-7; 8 bases are a match to TRBD1. Germline CDR1 PRHDT, CDR2 FYEKMQ (reference sequence). V trimming: 4 bases; J trimming: 7 bases; junction bases outside the gene matches: 9. CDR3 length: 14 residues. CDR3 DNA sequence: TGTGCCAGCAGCTCCTGGACAGGGCACACGGAGCAGTACTTC. It translates to CASSSWTGHTEQYF.

This chain uses TRBV7-9 with TRBJ2-3; maybe TRBD1 (6 bases). V gave up 5 bases and J gave up 6 bases, with 15 bases separating them. This CDR3 region has 14 residues. Germline V CDR1 and CDR2: SEHNR, FQNEAQ (reference sequence). The CDR3: CASSRQGSVDTQYF. For the CDR3, the DNA is TGTGCCAGCAGCCGTCAGGGGTCTGTGGATACGCAGTATTTT.

V gene TRBV2 combines with J gene TRBJ2-3; D might be TRBD1 (6 bases). Deletions cut 6 bases from V and 0 bases from J, with 16 bases between. The CDR3 consists of 16 residues. The germline V gene encodes CDR1 SNHLY and CDR2 FYNNEI. The CDR3 sequence: CASSRDTPGSTDTQYF. CDR3 DNA sequence: TGTGCCAGCAGCCGGGACACACCAGGCAGCACAGATACGCAGTATTTT.

The V gene is TRBV5-1, the J gene TRBJ1-1; D gene ambiguous. The germline gives CDR1 SGHRS, CDR2 YFSETQ. Trimming left V 4 bases short and J 4 bases short, with 17 bases between. The CDR3 is made up of 15 amino acids. CDR3 sequence (DNA): TGCGCCAGCAGCCCCTCGATCTTGGAGGGCACTGAAGCTTTCTTT. It specifies CASSPSILEGTEAFF.

At least ten counts were recorded for this clone. The gene calls are TRBV5-4 and TRBJ2-7, with D tentatively TRBD2 (5 bases). Trimming cost V 4 bases and J 6 bases, with 11 bases left between them. Germline CDR1 SGHNT, CDR2 YYREEE (reference sequence). The CDR3 contains 12 residues. The CDR3 bases are TGTGCCAGCAGCACAGAAGAGGGCGAGCAGTACTTC. It is translated as CASSTEEGEQYF.